Following are 17 T cell receptor beta chains from one sample sequenced in a study of cytomegalovirus exposure and HLA in healthy donors. Primers included in the PCR were 60 Vbeta and 13 Jbeta primers. TCRdb's copy holds only in-frame clones and misses some; the assay was immunoSEQ multiplex PCR. The data contain approximately 100,000 clones, 60% to 75% of them singletons. The source material was PBMCs. The source of these receptors is a man in his forties or fifties in good health and CMV-seropositive.

This chain joins TRBV11-2 and TRBJ1-3; TRBD1 might be the D (5 bases). Germline V CDR1 and CDR2: SGHAT, FQNNGV. CDR3 length: 15 residues. The V gene lost 5 bases and the J gene lost 3 bases, with 14 bases spanning the gap. In nucleotides, the CDR3 is TGTGCCAGCAGCCCGACAGTGGGTAGTGGAAACACCATATATTTT. Amino acid sequence: CASSPTVGSGNTIYF.

The chain employs TRBV1 and TRBJ2-1; TRBD2 reflects the table's D call only, with no check against the DNA. TRBV1 is reported as a pseudogene. The CDR3 runs to 15 residues. Here the CDR3 reads CTSSPGYFSYNEQFF. The CDR3, as DNA: TGCACCAGCAGCCCGGGATACTTTTCCTACAATGAGCAGTTCTTC.

V usage is TRBV7-9 and J usage is TRBJ1-6; tentatively, D is TRBD1 (5 bases). The CDR3 contains 14 residues. V was clipped by 3 bases and J by 10 bases, with 13 bases between them. Germline assignment: CDR1 SEHNR and CDR2 FQNEAQ (reference sequence). The CDR3 spells CASSFPQGGSPLHF. CDR3 coding DNA: TGTGCCAGCAGCTTCCCCCAGGGAGGCTCACCCCTCCACTTT. The full variable domain, its missing parts supplied by reference TRBV7-9 and TRBJ1-6, is DTGVSQNPRHKITKRGQNVTFRCDPISEHNRLYWYRQTLGQGPEFLTYFQNEAQLEKSRLLSDRFSAERPKGSFSTLEIQRTEQGDSAMYLCASSFPQGGSPLHFGNGTRLTVT.

V and J are TRBV4-3 and TRBJ1-1; D not certain. CDR1 and CDR2 from the germline V gene are LGHNA and YSLEER. Trimming removed 4 bases at V and 1 base at J, with 13 bases between. CDR3 length: 15 residues. In DNA, the CDR3 is TGCGCCAGCAGCCCCCGAACTAGAGGGAACACTGAAGCTTTCTTT. Translated: CASSPRTRGNTEAFF.

Only one count was recorded for this clone. J is TRBJ1-3 and V is TRBV2, with TRBD1 identical over 7 bases. The length of the CDR3 is 13 residues. The germline V gene encodes CDR1 SNHLY and CDR2 FYNNEI. V shed 4 bases, J shed 3 bases, and the junction held 0 bases outside the gene matches. CDR3 DNA sequence: TGTGCCAGCAGTGCAGGGGGTGGAAACACCATATATTTT. Its translation: CASSAGGGNTIYF.

The chain uses TRBV9 and TRBJ2-2; tentatively, D is TRBD2 (5 bases). The germline V gene encodes CDR1 SGDLS and CDR2 YYNGEE. This CDR3 is 17 amino acids long. Trimming removed 0 bases from V and 6 bases from J, with 18 bases in between. The CDR3 is CASSVAGVGRRSGELFF. The CDR3 bases are TGTGCCAGCAGCGTAGCCGGGGTGGGGAGAAGGTCCGGGGAGCTGTTTTTT.

The sample holds a few counts of this clone. The same CDR3 arises from other DNA sequences in this sample as well. The rearrangement uses TRBV4-1 and TRBJ2-7; TRBD2 might be the D (6 bases). CDR1 and CDR2 (germline): MGHRA, YSYEKL. Deletions cut 0 bases from V and 0 bases from J, with 12 bases between. There are 16 residues in the CDR3. This chain's CDR3 is CASSQDNAGSSYEQYF. In DNA form, the CDR3 reads TGCGCCAGCAGCCAAGATAATGCCGGGAGCTCCTACGAGCAGTACTTC.

The chain couples TRBV27 to TRBJ2-4; D is perhaps TRBD1 (6 bases). The germline V and J ends were trimmed by 6 bases and 5 bases, with 14 bases remaining between them. The CDR3 consists of 14 residues. The germline CDR1 and CDR2 sequences are MNHEY and SMNVEV (reference sequence). The CDR3 DNA reads as TGTGCCAGCAGCGCAGGGGCATGGGAAAACATTCAGTACTTC. It is translated as CASSAGAWENIQYF.

This rearrangement joins TRBV6-6 to TRBJ2-6; TRBD1 matches at 8 bases. The CDR3 runs 16 residues. V was clipped by 7 bases and J by 2 bases; unmatched bases: 7. The V gene's germline CDR1 is MNHNY and CDR2 SVGAGI (reference sequence). CDR3 nucleotide sequence: TGTGCCAGCAAGGCCAGGGGGCAAGCTGGGGCCAACGTCCTGACTTTC. Translated, it gives CASKARGQAGANVLTF.

V gene TRBV5-6 combines with J gene TRBJ1-3; TRBD1 agrees at 10 bases. Germline V gene lookup returns CDR1 SGHDT and CDR2 YYEEEE. The CDR3 contains 16 residues. The V segment lost 4 bases and the J segment 3 bases; nucleotides outside the gene matches: 7. The CDR3 here is CASSPIGTGVGNTIYF. The CDR3 DNA sequence: TGTGCCAGCAGCCCGATCGGGACAGGGGTTGGAAACACCATATATTTT.

This clone is a singleton in its sample. The V call is TRBV30, the J call TRBJ2-7, with D perhaps matching TRBD2 (6 bases). Trimming cost V 5 bases and J 0 bases, with 17 bases left between them. CDR1 and CDR2 from the germline V gene are GTSNPN and SVGIG (reference sequence). This CDR3 is built from 15 residues. Written as DNA, the CDR3 is TGTGCCTGGGCGGCTTCAAGCGGGCTCTCCTACGAGCAGTACGTC. It yields the protein CAWAASSGLSYEQYV.

This chain connects TRBV19 to TRBJ1-5; D unresolved. This CDR3 is built from 15 residues. Between the trimmed V and J ends, which lost 8 bases and 7 bases, there was a span of 21 bases. Germline V gives CDR1 LNHDA, CDR2 SQIVND (reference sequence). The CDR3 DNA reads TGTGCCAGTGACCATCCCGGGGAAGGGTGGCAGCCCCAGCATTTT. This encodes CASDHPGEGWQPQHF.

CDR3 nucleotides: TGTGCCAGCAGTGAAGAATGGCTAGCGGGAGGGGTGGAGACCCAGTACTTC. Amino acids: CASSEEWLAGGVETQYF. This chain joins TRBV25-1 and TRBJ2-5; TRBD2 matches 12 bases. The V gene end was trimmed by 2 bases and the J gene end by 5 bases; junction bases not matched to a gene: 9. Germline CDR1 is MGHDK and CDR2 is SYGVNS. The CDR3 is 17 amino acids.

This clone was detected once. The V call is TRBV18, the J call TRBJ1-2; maybe TRBD1 (6 bases). Per the germline V gene, CDR1 is KGHSH and CDR2 is LQKENI. V dropped 4 bases and J dropped 0 bases, with 15 bases sitting between them. This CDR3 is 16 amino acids long. Here the CDR3 reads CASSLLTGVTNYGYTF. In DNA form, the CDR3 reads TGTGCCAGCTCACTCTTGACAGGAGTTACTAACTATGGCTACACCTTC.

This sequence joins TRBV30 and TRBJ2-3; the D gene is possibly TRBD2 (5 bases). The CDR3 length is 11 residues. The V gene lost 3 bases and the J gene lost 9 bases, with 10 bases spanning the gap. Germline CDR1 GTSNPN, CDR2 SVGIG (reference sequence). CDR3 in DNA: TGTGCCTGGAGGGGTAGCGAGACGCAGTATTTT. Its translation: CAWRGSETQYF. Looking up the rest from reference TRBV30 and TRBJ2-3 gives the full variable domain: SQTIHQWPATLVQPVGSPLSLECTVEGTSNPNLYWYRQAAGRGLQLLFYSVGIGQISSEVPQNLSASRPQDRQFILSSKKLLLSDSGFYLCAWRGSETQYFGPGTRLTVL.

CDR3 nucleotide sequence: TGCGCCAGCAGTGCAGCAGGGTTCACAGATACGCAGTATTTT. It encodes CASSAAGFTDTQYF. The rearrangement uses TRBV10-1 and TRBJ2-3; D is possibly TRBD1 (5 bases). The CDR3 spans 14 residues. CDR1 is WNHNN, CDR2 SYGVQD, per germline (reference sequence). Trimming cost V 4 bases and J 2 bases, with 10 bases left between them.

This clone showed up just once. This chain links TRBV4-3 with TRBJ2-5; D unresolved. The germline V gene encodes CDR1 LGHNA and CDR2 YSLEER. V lost 2 bases and J lost 1, with 20 bases in between. The CDR3 covers 18 residues. The CDR3, as DNA: TGCGCCAGCAGCCAAAACAACGACCCCCGGCAGGCCCAAGAGACCCAGTACTTC. This translates into CASSQNNDPRQAQETQYF.